This is a list of T cell receptor beta chains from one sample in a study of Ad26.COV2.S vaccination and SARS-CoV-2 variants. Assay: immunoSEQ multiplex PCR; the TCRdb copy retains only in-frame clones and omits some. This sample has fewer than 400,000 clones, with 90% found just once. The source material was peripheral blood, sampled in a trial of Ad26.COV2.S vaccine versus placebo. The receptors stem from a person aged 18-60 years who received the Ad26.COV2.S COVID-19 vaccine or a placebo. Both conserved end residues are part of each CDR3. The D gene is left open where the match is weak. For some rows the clone size is stated as once, few or many, or as a class when expanded; others skip it.

TRBD1	few	TRBV15	TRBJ2-2	TGTGCCACCAGCCAGACAGGGTCGAACACCGGGGAGCTGTTTTTT	CATSQTGSNTGELFF
-	once	TRBV5-6	TRBJ1-2	TGTGCCAGCAGCCCCGGGATTGCCCTCTATGGCTACACCTTC	CASSPGIALYGYTF
-	-	TRBV9	TRBJ1-5	TGTGCCAGCAGCGTAGGCGGGACGGATTATAGCAATCAGCCCCAGCATTTT	CASSVGGTDYSNQPQHF
-	-	TRBV5-3	TRBJ1-2	TGTGCCAGAAGCTTGGCTCGGCGAGCTAACTATGGCTACACCTTC	CARSLARRANYGYTF
-	-	TRBV7-2	TRBJ2-1	TGTGCCAGCAGCCCTGGACAGATTGACAATGAGCAGTTCTTC	CASSPGQIDNEQFF
-	-	TRBV6-5	TRBJ1-5	TGTGCCAGCAGTTGGACAGACCAGAGCAATCAGCCCCAGCATTTT	CASSWTDQSNQPQHF
-	-	TRBV7-2	TRBJ2-5	TGTGCCAGCAACGCTGGGGGGGGGCCCCAAGAGACCCAGTACTTC	CASNAGGGPQETQYF
TRBD2	-	TRBV5-6	TRBJ2-7	TGTGCCAGCAGCGGGGGGACTAGCGGGCCCTACGAGCAGTACTTC	CASSGGTSGPYEQYF
TRBD1	-	TRBV28	TRBJ1-2	TGTGCCAGCAGTTACGGGACAGCTAACTATGGCTACACCTTC	CASSYGTANYGYTF
-	-	TRBV5-6	TRBJ1-1	TGTGCCAGCAGCTTCTCTCTCGTTGAAGCTTTCTTT	CASSFSLVEAFF
TRBD1	-	TRBV19	TRBJ1-1	TGTGCCAGTATAATGACAGGGGTGAACACTGAAGCTTTCTTT	CASIMTGVNTEAFF
-	-	TRBV4-2	TRBJ1-1	TGTGCCAGCAGCCAACTCCGGGACAAGGGGTTGAACACTGAAGCTTTCTTT	CASSQLRDKGLNTEAFF
-	once	TRBV9	TRBJ2-4	TGTGCCAGCAGCCCCCCCTACGGACAGGTAGGAGGGAACATTCAGTACTTC	CASSPPYGQVGGNIQYF
-	-	TRBV28	TRBJ2-2	TGTGCCAGCAGTCTGCTGACAATGGTGTCCGGGGAGCTGTTTTTT	CASSLLTMVSGELFF
TRBD1	once	TRBV6-1	TRBJ1-1	TGTGCCAGCAGTGAAGTGAACAGGGGAAACACTGAAGCTTTCTTT	CASSEVNRGNTEAFF
-	once	TRBV7-2	TRBJ1-2	TGTGCCAAAAAGAGCAGGGGAGGGGATGGCTACACCTTC	CAKKSRGGDGYTF
-	-	TRBV7-9	TRBJ1-6	TGTGCCAGCAGCCCGTCCGGCAGGGAAGGCTCACCCCTCCACTTT	CASSPSGREGSPLHF
-	-	TRBV7-9	TRBJ2-5	TGTGCCAGCAGCCCATCCGGACAGTGGGTCTCTGAGACCCAGTACTTC	CASSPSGQWVSETQYF
-	-	TRBV7-9	TRBJ2-3	TGTGCCAGCAGAAGCCCCCAACAGGGAAACACAGATACGCAGTATTTT	CASRSPQQGNTDTQYF
-	-	TRBV5-8	TRBJ1-4	TGTGCCAGCAGCTTCGTCAGGGGAGGGGTTGAAAAACTGTTTTTT	CASSFVRGGVEKLFF
-	-	TRBV25-1	TRBJ1-5	TGTGCCAGCAGTGAAGACGGTTATCAGCCCCAGCATTTT	CASSEDGYQPQHF
TRBD2	-	TRBV4-3	TRBJ2-3	TGCGCCAGCAGCCCCCGCCTAGCGGGAGCGGCAGATACGCAGTATTTT	CASSPRLAGAADTQYF
-	-	TRBV6-5	TRBJ2-1	TGTGCCAGCTCCCAAGCGGGCTACAATGAGCAGTTCTTC	CASSQAGYNEQFF
TRBD2	-	TRBV25-1	TRBJ2-3	TGTGCCAGCAGTGACCCAGCGGGAGTGGGCACAGATACGCAGTATTTT	CASSDPAGVGTDTQYF
TRBD2	-	TRBV9	TRBJ2-1	TGTGCCAGCAGCCCAAAGCGGGGCGACGGGAATGAGCAGTTCTTC	CASSPKRGDGNEQFF
TRBD2	-	TRBV27	TRBJ2-2	TGTGCCAGTGGACTAGCGGACCTTATATGGGGGGTCGCCGGGGAGCTGTTTTTT	CASGLADLIWGVAGELFF